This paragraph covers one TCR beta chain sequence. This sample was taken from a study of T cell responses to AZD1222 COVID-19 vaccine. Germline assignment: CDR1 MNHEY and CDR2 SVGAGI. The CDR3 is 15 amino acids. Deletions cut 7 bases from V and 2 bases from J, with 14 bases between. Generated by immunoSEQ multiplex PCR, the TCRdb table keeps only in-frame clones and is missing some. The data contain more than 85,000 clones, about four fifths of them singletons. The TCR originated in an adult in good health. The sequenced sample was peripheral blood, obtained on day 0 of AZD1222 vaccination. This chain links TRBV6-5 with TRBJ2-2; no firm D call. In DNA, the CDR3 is TGTGCCAGCACCTTTGGTTACGGTAACACCGGGGAGCTGTTTTTT. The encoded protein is CASTFGYGNTGELFF.